Sequencing of this T cell receptor beta chain was carried out in a study of OX40 agonist ivuxolimab in advanced cancers. Worth noting for this clone: What it binds is unknown.

Profiling relied on immunoSEQ multiplex PCR, and the TCRdb table lists in-frame clones only, not all of them. Among 80,000 or so clones listed, 85% to 95% were seen once. V was pared by 6 bases and J by 6 bases, with 20 bases between. The CDR3 sequence is 16 residues long. Per the germline V gene, CDR1 is MNHEY and CDR2 is SMNVEV (reference sequence). Study-wide findings and caveats: Both CD4+ and CD8+ T cell populations in blood had undergone clonal expansion by week 6 at 0.1 to 3.0 mg/kg.

The specimen was CD4+ or CD8+ T cells sorted from blood, collected in a trial of the OX40 agonist ivuxolimab. The V and J genes are TRBV27 and TRBJ2-2; TRBD1 is a possible D gene (7 bases). The clonotype comes from an adult with an advanced solid tumor such as melanoma, head and neck, liver or kidney cancer. For the CDR3, the DNA is TGTGCCAGCAGCCACCCGACAGGGAGGCAACCCGGGGAGCTGTTTTTT. Its translation is CASSHPTGRQPGELFF.